Sequencing of this T cell receptor beta chain was carried out in a study of T cells in Graves' hyperthyroidism and ophthalmopathy. Study at large: Peripheral blood was collected at initial diagnosis, before any treatment.

V lost 0 bases and J 4 bases, leaving 7 bases between the germline ends. This CDR3 contains 13 residues. Germline lookup yields CDR1 SGHRS and CDR2 YFSETQ. This clonotype was counted between two and nine times. RNA transcripts were the template for amplifying TCR beta CDR3 regions. HTBI primers were the set used in a first-round RT-PCR of the TCR CDR3. TCRdb analysed the multiplex PCR reads with MiXCR anew, one entry per CDR3 protein. The sample includes a few hundred thousand distinct CDR3 sequences, around 16% of them seen just once. Sample: blood. The chain has TRBV5-1 and TRBJ1-1; D gene uncertain. The sequence came from a woman aged 40 to 55 with Graves' ophthalmopathy. The CDR3 spells CASSLAAGTEAFF. The CDR3 coding sequence is TGCGCCAGCAGCTTGGCCGCGGGCACTGAAGCTTTCTTT.